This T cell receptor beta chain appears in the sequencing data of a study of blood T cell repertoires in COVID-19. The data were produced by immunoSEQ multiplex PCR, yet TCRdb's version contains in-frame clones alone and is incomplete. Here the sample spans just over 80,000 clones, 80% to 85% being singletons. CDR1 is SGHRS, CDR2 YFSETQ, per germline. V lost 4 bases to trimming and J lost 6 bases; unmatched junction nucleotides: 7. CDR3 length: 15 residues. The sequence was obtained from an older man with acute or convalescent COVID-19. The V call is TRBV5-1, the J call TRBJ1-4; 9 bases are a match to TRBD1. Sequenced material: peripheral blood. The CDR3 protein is CASSATGGAYEKLFF. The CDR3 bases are TGCGCCAGCAGCGCAACAGGGGGCGCGTATGAAAAACTGTTTTTT.